What follows describes a single T cell receptor beta chain. Its antigen specificity is not known. It has no much larger one-base neighbor in the sample; base qualities were not kept. The immunoSEQ Assay, a bias-controlled multiplex PCR, was used to amplify TCRbeta CDR3 regions from genomic DNA. The paper's processing steps were these. The number of nucleated cells in each sample was estimated by amplification of reference gene primers within the assay. To quantify the absolute abundance of each unique TCRbeta CDR3 rearrangement, sequence reads were collapsed and filtered. For each sample, productive Simpson clonality was calculated as the square root of Simpson's diversity index over productive rearrangements. Here the immuneACCESS table is served through TCRdb, limited to in-frame sequences with V and J called. Missing clones are a known gap in these copies; in checked studies unresolved V genes cover under half, and the rest lacks a known reason. V and J calls and clone size are copied from that table; D and trimming were computed from the DNA. In all, the sample holds under 60,000 clones, and roughly four fifths of those were seen once. In total, the top ten clones hold 8.8% of the sample.

This entry is derived from a study of blood T cell repertoires in COVID-19 (TCRdb year 2020). Broadly, across the study: Samples from collaborators originated in the United States, Italy and Spain and spanned both the acute and convalescent phases of COVID-19. Where HLA class I and class II types were available, the types were taken from metadata supplied by the sample provider, not from assay-based typing. Deeply sampled blood TCRbeta repertoires from subjects exposed to, actively infected with, or recovered from COVID-19 were included in the dataset. The prospective study material was composed of cDNA or gDNA derived from T cells, B-cell-depleted T cells, or PBMCs. Samples came from the ongoing ImmuneRACE study (first 160 participants) plus 1,254 subjects from 6 global collaborators. A de-identified subject ID, COVID-19 status, age in years and sex were almost always included in the sample metadata. The repertoires were made available in a free public database intended to serve as a resource for research on the immune response to SARS-CoV-2. The paper's findings and limits, for the study overall: The quantity of clinical and demographic metadata differed by source and by participant and was supplied without curation.

V ends up 5 bases short and J 2 bases short, with an unmatched junction base count of 3. Taken from cysteine to phenylalanine, the CDR3 has 15 residues. Of the read, only the CDR3 DNA is kept; its 45 bases are in frame from base 1. Based on the germline V gene (reference sequence), the CDR1 and CDR2 sequences are LNHDA and SQIVND. Each collaborating institution followed its own protocols to collect whole blood in K2EDTA tubes. For TCRbeta analysis, collaborators shipped samples in one of three forms: frozen whole blood, isolated PBMCs, or DNA extracted from either of those sample types. The clonotype comes from a man aged 55 to 70 with acute or convalescent COVID-19. The sequence links TRBV19 to TRBJ1-5, with TRBD1 matching 10 junction bases. What was sequenced was peripheral blood. The CDR3 in this case is CASSPGQGGNQPQHF. Read as DNA, the sequence is TGTGCCAGTAGTCCTGGACAGGGGGGCAATCAGCCCCAGCATTTT.